What follows are 14 T cell receptor beta chains derived from one specimen sequenced in a study of radiation and T cells in renal cell carcinoma. Produced via immunoSEQ multiplex PCR; TCRdb's table is partial and in-frame only. The table has roughly 61,000 clones, roughly 80% seen once. Sample time point: blood 4 weeks post-SBRT, at nephrectomy. As to treatment: 15 Gy SBRT to primary tumor, nephrectomy 4 weeks later. The specimen was blood, collected from a patient whose treatment included radiotherapy and nephrectomy. The receptors shown here come from a man aged 55 to 69 with renal cell carcinoma.

V and J are TRBV19 and TRBJ2-2, with D unresolved. The V gene's germline CDR1 is LNHDA and CDR2 SQIVND (reference sequence). The ends were cut back, 6 bases at V and 3 bases at J, with 14 bases in the middle. The CDR3 loop spans 15 amino acids. The CDR3 loop is CASSDSLGDTGELFF. Here the CDR3 DNA reads TGTGCCAGTAGCGACTCCTTAGGCGACACCGGGGAGCTGTTTTTT.

V usage is TRBV7-3 and J usage is TRBJ2-3; 7 bases fit TRBD2. After removal of 2 bases from V and 7 bases from J, the junction contained 9 bases not matched to a gene. The CDR3 is made up of 15 amino acids. Per germline, CDR1 SGHTA and CDR2 FQGTGA. The CDR3 here is CASSLGPGEGNTQYF. The CDR3 bases are TGTGCCAGCAGCTTAGGCCCCGGGGAGGGTAATACGCAGTATTTT.

The CDR3 sequence is CASSYREGQPQHF. The CDR3 DNA reads TGTGCCAGCAGTTACAGGGAGGGTCAGCCCCAGCATTTT. V gene TRBV6-5 combines with J gene TRBJ1-5, with no clear D. The CDR3 extends over 13 amino acids. CDR1 and CDR2 from the germline V gene are MNHEY and SVGAGI. Trimming shortened V by 2 bases and J by 6 bases, and 8 bases separated the two germline ends.

The V gene is TRBV29-1, the J gene TRBJ2-2; D remains unclear. Trimming took off 6 bases at V and 2 bases at J, with 13 bases between the two ends. The CDR3 extends over 14 amino acids. The germline gives CDR1 SQVTM, CDR2 ANQGSEA. CDR3 in DNA: TGCAGCGTCCTCAGCGAGCGTAACACCGGGGAGCTGTTTTTT. Translating it yields CSVLSERNTGELFF.

V gene TRBV4-1 combines with J gene TRBJ2-1, with TRBD2 identical over 10 bases. The CDR3 totals 16 residues. The germline CDR1 and CDR2 sequences are MGHRA and YSYEKL. J gave up 3 bases and V 0 bases, and 2 bases lay outside the gene matches. The CDR3 spells CASSQDLAGVYNEQFF. The DNA of the CDR3 is TGCGCCAGCAGCCAAGATCTAGCGGGAGTCTACAATGAGCAGTTCTTC.

The genes are TRBV7-6 and TRBJ1-6, with no clear D. The CDR3 sequence is 13 residues long. Germline-derived CDR1 and CDR2 are SGHVS and FNYEAQ. Trimming shortened V by 6 bases and J by 6 bases, and 9 bases separated the two germline ends. As DNA, the CDR3 is TGTGCCAGCAGGGACGTGGTTAATTCACCCCTCCACTTT. Translation: CASRDVVNSPLHF.

The chain couples TRBV19 to TRBJ1-6; tentative D call: TRBD1 (6 bases). Trimming pared 9 bases from V and 5 bases from J, leaving 11 bases between. CDR3 length equals 13 residues. CDR1 is LNHDA and CDR2 is SQIVND in the germline V gene (reference sequence). CDR3 amino acids: CASRQADNSPLHF. The CDR3 nucleotides read TGTGCCAGCCGACAGGCGGATAATTCACCCCTCCACTTT.

This chain links TRBV2 with TRBJ2-5, with D possibly matching TRBD1 (6 bases). Germline V CDR1 and CDR2: SNHLY, FYNNEI. Trimming pared 5 bases from V and 2 bases from J, leaving 18 bases between. This CDR3 is 16 amino acids long. As DNA, the CDR3 is TGTGCCAGCAGTAACCGTTGGGACACTACACAAGAGACCCAGTACTTC. This codes for CASSNRWDTTQETQYF. Filled out from reference TRBV2 and TRBJ2-5, the complete variable domain reads EPEVTQTPSHQVTQMGQEVILRCVPISNHLYFYWYRQILGQKVEFLVSFYNNEISEKSEIFDDQFSVERPDGSNFTLKIRSTKLEDSAMYFCASSNRWDTTQETQYFGPGTRLLVL.

This chain connects TRBV7-2 to TRBJ2-2, with 9 bases matching TRBD1. Germline assignment: CDR1 SGHTA and CDR2 FQGNSA. The ends lost 2 bases at V and 5 bases at J; junction bases unmatched: 3. This CDR3 is 15 amino acids long. In DNA form, the CDR3 reads TGTGCCAGCAGCTTAACAGGGGGCGTAACCGGGGAGCTGTTTTTT. This encodes CASSLTGGVTGELFF.

The V call is TRBV5-6, the J call TRBJ1-6, with D perhaps matching TRBD1 (6 bases). V was clipped by 3 bases and J by 3 bases, with 13 bases between them. The CDR3 has 16 residues. Looked up from germline, CDR1 is SGHDT and CDR2 is YYEEEE. CDR3 nucleotides: TGTGCCAGCAGCTGGAGAGGGGGGAGCTATAATTCACCCCTCCACTTT. Its translation is CASSWRGGSYNSPLHF.

The genes are TRBV7-9 and TRBJ1-2, with 7 bases matching TRBD1. The CDR3 sequence is 14 residues long. Germline V gives CDR1 SEHNR, CDR2 FQNEAQ (reference sequence). Germline trimming cut 5 bases from V and 5 bases from J; bases unmatched to any gene: 8. CDR3 coding DNA: TGTGCCAGCAGCCTTTCAGGGGGAGTTTATGGCTACACCTTC. Its protein is CASSLSGGVYGYTF.

There are a few counts of this clone. This rearrangement joins TRBV7-2 to TRBJ1-1; D not certain. The CDR3 is made up of 13 amino acids. Germline lookup yields CDR1 SGHTA and CDR2 FQGNSA. The V gene lost 0 bases and the J gene lost 3 bases, with 5 bases spanning the gap. The CDR3 DNA is TGTGCCAGCAGCTTAGCGTTGGACACTGAAGCTTTCTTT. This codes for CASSLALDTEAFF. The full variable domain, in which reference TRBV7-2 and TRBJ1-1 provide the parts outside the CDR3, is GAGVSQSPSNKVTEKGKDVELRCDPISGHTALYWYRQSLGQGLEFLIYFQGNSAPDKSGLPSDRFSAERTGGSVSTLTIQRTQQEDSAVYLCASSLALDTEAFFGQGTRLTVV.

This chain joins TRBV5-1 and TRBJ2-1; 7 bases line up with TRBD1. Germline assignment: CDR1 SGHRS and CDR2 YFSETQ. This CDR3 is 13 amino acids long. Trimming cost V 3 bases and J 6 bases; bases outside gene matches: 3. CDR3: CASSYDRANEQFF. In DNA form, the CDR3 reads TGCGCCAGCAGCTACGACAGGGCCAATGAGCAGTTCTTC.

This rearrangement joins TRBV4-2 to TRBJ2-2; D uncertain. V shed 0 bases and J shed 3 bases, with 5 bases lying between them. This CDR3 region has 14 residues. Germline CDR1 and CDR2: LGHNA and YNFKEQ. The CDR3 region has the DNA TGTGCCAGCAGCCAAGATCTGTACACCGGGGAGCTGTTTTTT. Protein sequence: CASSQDLYTGELFF.